This TCR beta chain was found in a study of lymphopenia after photon versus proton radiotherapy. This clone was found once. Germline V gene lookup returns CDR1 MDHEN and CDR2 SYDVKM. The CDR3 is 13 residues long. V was shortened by 2 bases and J by 11 bases, with 15 bases between the two germline ends. Data came from immunoSEQ multiplex PCR; TCRdb stores just in-frame clones and leaves some out. Of 150,000 or so clones in the sample, roughly nine tenths were seen once. The TCR comes from a man aged 50 to 60 with gastric cancer. Here the sequenced sample was peripheral blood, taken from a patient treated with photon-based radiotherapy. The V and J genes are TRBV28 and TRBJ1-1; no clear D. CDR3 sequence (DNA): TGTGCCAGCAGTTTAGACGCAGTAACTGGGGCTTTCTTT. As protein: CASSLDAVTGAFF.